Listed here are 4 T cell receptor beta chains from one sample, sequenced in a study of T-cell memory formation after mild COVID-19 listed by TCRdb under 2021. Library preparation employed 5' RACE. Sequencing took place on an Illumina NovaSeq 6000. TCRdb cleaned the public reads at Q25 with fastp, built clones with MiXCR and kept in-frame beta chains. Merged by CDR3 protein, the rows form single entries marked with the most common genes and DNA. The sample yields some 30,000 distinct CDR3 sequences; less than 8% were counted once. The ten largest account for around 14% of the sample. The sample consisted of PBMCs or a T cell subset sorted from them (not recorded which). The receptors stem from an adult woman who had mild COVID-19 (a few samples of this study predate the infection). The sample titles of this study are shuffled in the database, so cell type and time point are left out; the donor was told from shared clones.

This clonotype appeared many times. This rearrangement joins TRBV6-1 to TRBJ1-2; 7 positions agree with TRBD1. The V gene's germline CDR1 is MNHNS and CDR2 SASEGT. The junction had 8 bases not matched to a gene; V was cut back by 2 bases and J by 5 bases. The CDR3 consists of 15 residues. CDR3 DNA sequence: TGTGCCAGCAGTGAACGACAGGGCATCAATTATGGCTACACCTTC. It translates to CASSERQGINYGYTF.

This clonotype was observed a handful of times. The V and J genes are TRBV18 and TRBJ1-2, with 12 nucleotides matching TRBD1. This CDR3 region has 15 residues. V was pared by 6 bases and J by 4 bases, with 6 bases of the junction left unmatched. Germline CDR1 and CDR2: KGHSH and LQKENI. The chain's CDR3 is CASSPGQGALYGYTF. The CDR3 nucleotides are TGTGCCAGCTCCCCGGGACAGGGGGCCCTCTATGGCTACACCTTC.

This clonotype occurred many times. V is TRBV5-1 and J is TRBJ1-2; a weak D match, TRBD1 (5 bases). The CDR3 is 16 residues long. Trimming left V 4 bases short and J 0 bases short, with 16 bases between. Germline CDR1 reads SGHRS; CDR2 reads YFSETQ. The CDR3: CASSPEGVRANYGYTF. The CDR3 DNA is TGCGCCAGCAGCCCGGAAGGAGTCAGGGCTAACTATGGCTACACCTTC.

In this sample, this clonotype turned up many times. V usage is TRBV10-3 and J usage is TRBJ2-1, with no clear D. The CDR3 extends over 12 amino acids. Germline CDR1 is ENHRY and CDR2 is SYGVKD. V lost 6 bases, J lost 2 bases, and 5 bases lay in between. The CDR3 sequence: CAISPAYNEQFF. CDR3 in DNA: TGTGCCATCAGCCCAGCCTACAATGAGCAGTTCTTC.